This is a list of T cell receptor beta chains from one sample in a study of cytomegalovirus exposure and HLA in healthy donors. Libraries were prepared by immunoSEQ multiplex PCR; TCRdb keeps only in-frame clonotypes and omits some of them. The sample shows some 110,000 clones, roughly 83% of them seen only once. The sample comprised PBMCs. Receptor source: a young man in good health and CMV-seronegative. The CDR3 runs from the conserved cysteine through the conserved F or W. A D gene is named only where the DNA matches it firmly. Clone size, where shown, is once, few, many, or a class for clones that have expanded.

J gene	CDR3 length	clone size	D gene	V gene	CDR3 DNA	CDR3 protein
TRBJ2-3	14	-	-	TRBV5-1	TGCGCCAGCAGCTTGGACATTAGCACAGATACGCAGTATTTT	CASSLDISTDTQYF
TRBJ2-7	14	-	TRBD1	TRBV10-3	TGTGCCATCAGTCGACAGGGAAGCTCCTACGAGCAGTACTTC	CAISRQGSSYEQYF
TRBJ2-7	14	once	TRBD1	TRBV13	TGTGCCAGCAGGGGGACAGGGGGCTCGAGCGAGCAGTACTTC	CASRGTGGSSEQYF
TRBJ1-3	16	-	-	TRBV5-1	TGCGCCAGCAGCTTGGGTGGGTCGTCTGGAGTTAACACCATATATTTT	CASSLGGSSGVNTIYF
TRBJ2-5	17	-	-	TRBV9	TGTGCCAGCAGCGTAGGTGCCAGCGGAGCGTACCAAGAGACCCAGTACTTC	CASSVGASGAYQETQYF
TRBJ2-7	15	-	TRBD1	TRBV4-1	TGCGCCAGCAGCCAGAGACAGGGATCTATCTACGAGCAGTACTTC	CASSQRQGSIYEQYF
TRBJ2-5	15	-	TRBD2	TRBV4-1	TGCGCCAGCAGCTTAGCGGGGGGAAGTCAAGAGACCCAGTACTTC	CASSLAGGSQETQYF
TRBJ1-5	17	-	TRBD1	TRBV19	TGTGCCAGTAGCGGGACAGGGGCGCCACGGGGCAATCAGCCCCAGCATTTT	CASSGTGAPRGNQPQHF
TRBJ2-5	16	-	TRBD2	TRBV7-2	TGTGCCAGCACCCAAAGGAAGCGGGGGGCACAAGAGACCCAGTACTTC	CASTQRKRGAQETQYF
TRBJ1-4	12	-	-	TRBV30	TGTGCCTGGACAGGGTTGGAAGAAAAACTGTTTTTT	CAWTGLEEKLFF
TRBJ2-3	17	-	TRBD2	TRBV5-1	TGCGCCAGCAGCGCCACCTCTAGCGGGAGGGCCGGAGATACGCAGTATTTT	CASSATSSGRAGDTQYF
TRBJ1-3	13	-	-	TRBV30	TGTGCCTGGGAACCGGGAACTGGAAACACCATATATTTT	CAWEPGTGNTIYF
TRBJ2-7	14	-	-	TRBV25-1	TGTGCCAGCAGTGGGCCAGCGAGCCGGTTCGAGCAGTACTTC	CASSGPASRFEQYF
TRBJ2-1	23	-	TRBD2	TRBV14	TGTGCCAGCAGCCTAAGGCCTGATCGGACTAGCGGGAAATCTCCGAGCTCCTACAATGAGCAGTTCTTC	CASSLRPDRTSGKSPSSYNEQFF
TRBJ1-1	14	-	TRBD1	TRBV6-1	TGTGCCAGCAGACCCGACAGGGGAAGCACTGAAGCTTTCTTT	CASRPDRGSTEAFF
TRBJ2-3	15	-	-	TRBV4-2	TGTGCCAGCAGCCAAGAGGGGCGGAACACAGATACGCAGTATTTT	CASSQEGRNTDTQYF
TRBJ2-7	13	-	-	TRBV30	TGTGCCACGCGTAGAGGCCGGACCTACGAGCAGTACTTC	CATRRGRTYEQYF
TRBJ1-1	13	once	-	TRBV5-5	TGTGCCAGCAGCACCGGACAGTTATTTGAAGCTTTCTTT	CASSTGQLFEAFF
TRBJ2-1	18	-	TRBD2	TRBV5-1	TGCGCCAGCAGCCTCGGACTAGCGGGGGGGCTTTCCTACAATGAGCAGTTCTTC	CASSLGLAGGLSYNEQFF
TRBJ1-1	15	-	-	TRBV5-4	TGTGCCAGCAGCTTGGAAGCGTTGATGAACACTGAAGCTTTCTTT	CASSLEALMNTEAFF
TRBJ2-7	12	-	-	TRBV30	TGTGCCTGGTCCCTTCCAGTCTCCGAGCAGTACTTC	CAWSLPVSEQYF
TRBJ1-1	15	once	-	TRBV6-5	TGTGCCAGCAGCCCCCGGTGGGACTTGAACACTGAAGCTTTCTTT	CASSPRWDLNTEAFF
TRBJ2-5	16	-	-	TRBV27	TGTGCCAGCAGTTTATCGTACTGGACAGCCCAAGAGACCCAGTACTTC	CASSLSYWTAQETQYF
TRBJ2-1	15	-	TRBD1	TRBV29-1	TGCAGCGTTATGGCGGGGACAGGGATGTACAATGAGCAGTTCTTC	CSVMAGTGMYNEQFF
TRBJ1-6	15	few	-	TRBV30	TGTGCCTGGAGTCCGGTGAGCTCCTATAATTCACCCCTCCACTTT	CAWSPVSSYNSPLHF
TRBJ2-7	13	once	-	TRBV29-1	TGCAGCGCTGGCCCTCGGGTCGGATACGAGCAGTACTTC	CSAGPRVGYEQYF
TRBJ2-7	12	-	-	TRBV6-5	TGTGCCAGCAGGAGGGGGACCTACGAGCAGTACTTC	CASRRGTYEQYF
TRBJ1-5	17	-	TRBD1	TRBV27	TGTGCCAGCAGGGGACAGGGCCCCCCCCTTAGCAATCAGCCCCAGCATTTT	CASRGQGPPLSNQPQHF
TRBJ2-7	14	-	TRBD1	TRBV6-6	TGTGCCAGCAGTTACCGGGACAGTCCCTACGAGCAGTACTTC	CASSYRDSPYEQYF
TRBJ2-7	17	-	TRBD2	TRBV18	TGTGCCAGCTCACCAGTCACTAGCGGGTTAAGCTCCTACGAGCAGTACTTC	CASSPVTSGLSSYEQYF
TRBJ2-2	13	-	-	TRBV7-9	TGTGCCAGCAGCTTAGTATCCCCCGGGGAGCTGTTTTTT	CASSLVSPGELFF
TRBJ1-2	11	-	-	TRBV29-1	TGCAGCGTTGGGAGGGGAAATGGCTACACCTTC	CSVGRGNGYTF
TRBJ2-7	14	-	-	TRBV5-4	TGTGCCAGCAGCCCTCAGGCGGGTATCCACGAGCAGTACTTC	CASSPQAGIHEQYF
TRBJ2-5	15	-	-	TRBV7-9	TGTGCCAGCAGCCCCCTAGGCAGTTCTCAAGAGACCCAGTACTTC	CASSPLGSSQETQYF
TRBJ1-5	15	-	-	TRBV7-8	TGTGCCAGCAGCTTAGGGGGCGGGGGCAAGCAGCCCCAGCATTTT	CASSLGGGGKQPQHF
TRBJ2-3	13	once	-	TRBV2	TGTGCCAGCAGTGAAAGACAGGCTCTAACGCAGTATTTT	CASSERQALTQYF
TRBJ1-5	13	once	-	TRBV29-1	TGCAGCGTTGCTGAAGAACAGGATCAGCCCCAGCATTTT	CSVAEEQDQPQHF